Described below is a single TCR beta chain sequence and its context. This record comes from a study of TIL therapy for anti-PD-1-resistant metastatic lung cancer. Regarding time point: pre-treatment sample, taken before nivolumab and TIL therapy. Pleural nodules or supraclavicular lymph nodes made up most of the excised metastases sampled. The libraries were made with immunoSEQ v3. The data were produced by immunoSEQ multiplex PCR, yet TCRdb's version contains in-frame clones alone and is incomplete. In the table there are roughly 50,000 clones, less than 75% of which are singletons. The germline V and J ends were trimmed by 4 bases and 11 bases, with 15 bases remaining between them. The CDR3 runs 11 residues. Germline CDR1 and CDR2: DFQATT and SNEGSKA (reference sequence).

The chain is built from TRBV20-1 and TRBJ2-7; D remains ambiguous. The source is a person aged 25-79 years with non-small cell lung cancer. This specimen was tumor tissue, taken at baseline. This CDR3 is CSAMGNRLEYF. Written as DNA, the CDR3 is TGCAGTGCTATGGGGAATCGGTTGGAGTACTTC.